A selection of T cell receptor beta chains follows, all from one sample in a study of OX40 agonist ivuxolimab in advanced cancers. This table comes from immunoSEQ multiplex PCR, and its TCRdb copy is limited to in-frame clones, with some not included. In the table there are 72,000 or so clones, roughly 84% of which are singletons. The specimen comprised CD4+ or CD8+ T cells sorted from blood, sampled in a trial of the OX40 agonist ivuxolimab. The receptors were gathered from an adult with an advanced solid tumor such as melanoma, head and neck, liver or kidney cancer. Each CDR3 is given with its conserved first and last residue. Each record gives: CDR3 DNA, CDR3 protein, clone size, J gene, D gene, V gene. D genes are given only for firm matches. The size entry is marked missing in some rows and otherwise reads once, few, many or a size class.

TGTGCCAGCAGCCAAGAGGGACTAGCCAAAAACAATGAGCAGTTCTTC | CASSQEGLAKNNEQFF | - | TRBJ2-1 | TRBD2 | TRBV4-2
TGTGCCAGCAGCTTAGGCCTAGCGGTCCAAGAGACCCAGTACTTC | CASSLGLAVQETQYF | - | TRBJ2-5 | TRBD2 | TRBV7-6
TGCAGCGTTGAAGATCCCCAGCGCCCTAACACCGGGGAGCTGTTTTTT | CSVEDPQRPNTGELFF | - | TRBJ2-2 | - | TRBV29-1
TGTGCCAGCAGCTCTCGACAGGGGCCCGGGGAGCTGTTTTTT | CASSSRQGPGELFF | - | TRBJ2-2 | TRBD1 | TRBV7-8
TGTGCCAGCAGCCCCGGACTAGCGGGAGGGGAATGGACCGGGGAGCTGTTTTTT | CASSPGLAGGEWTGELFF | - | TRBJ2-2 | TRBD2 | TRBV7-2
TGTGCCAGCAGTGTGGGATACGAGCAGTACTTC | CASSVGYEQYF | once | TRBJ2-7 | - | TRBV28
TGTGCCAGCAGTTTATCTGGGGGAGGCCGTGAGACCCAGTACTTC | CASSLSGGGRETQYF | - | TRBJ2-5 | - | TRBV28
TGTGCCATCAGTGATCGGGGTTTGGGGGAGACCCAGTACTTC | CAISDRGLGETQYF | - | TRBJ2-5 | - | TRBV10-3
TGTGCCAGCAGCTTAGTAACACTAGCGGGAGGGCCTACCATCACAGATACGCAGTATTTT | CASSLVTLAGGPTITDTQYF | once | TRBJ2-3 | TRBD2 | TRBV11-3
TGTGCCACCAGCAGAGATCCCCTCGGGGGGTCCAGTAATTCACCCCTCCACTTT | CATSRDPLGGSSNSPLHF | - | TRBJ1-6 | - | TRBV15
TGTGCCAGCAGCCTACAGGGATACGAGCAGTACTTC | CASSLQGYEQYF | - | TRBJ2-7 | - | TRBV11-1
TGTGCCAGCAGGACAGGGCTAGCAACTAATGAAAAACTGTTTTTT | CASRTGLATNEKLFF | - | TRBJ1-4 | TRBD1 | TRBV11-2
TGTGCCATTCGGACGGGGAGCTCCTACGAGCAGTACTTC | CAIRTGSSYEQYF | - | TRBJ2-7 | - | TRBV6-1
TGTGCCAGCAGCTTAGGACTAAACACCGGGGAGCTGTTTTTT | CASSLGLNTGELFF | - | TRBJ2-2 | - | TRBV7-3
TGTGCCAGCAGCCTGAGACAGGGGATCCACGAGCAGTACTTC | CASSLRQGIHEQYF | - | TRBJ2-7 | TRBD1 | TRBV5-4
TGTGCCAGCAGCGCGCCTAGCGGGGGAGATACAGATACGCAGTATTTT | CASSAPSGGDTDTQYF | - | TRBJ2-3 | TRBD2 | TRBV7-9
TGTGCCAGCAGGGGACGTCGGGACACCCCGAACACCGGGGAGCTGTTTTTT | CASRGRRDTPNTGELFF | - | TRBJ2-2 | - | TRBV4-2
TGTGCCAGCAGCTTAGACATCTCTGGAAACACCATATATTTT | CASSLDISGNTIYF | - | TRBJ1-3 | - | TRBV7-8
TGTGCCACCCAACAACGGACTAGCGTCTCCTACGAGCAGTACTTC | CATQQRTSVSYEQYF | once | TRBJ2-7 | TRBD2 | TRBV27
TGTGCCAGCAGCTTGCGAACCGGGACAGGGGGGTGGTACGAGCAGTACTTC | CASSLRTGTGGWYEQYF | - | TRBJ2-7 | TRBD1 | TRBV5-5
TGCAGCGCCCTCACTAGCGGTTACAATGAGCAGTTCTTC | CSALTSGYNEQFF | - | TRBJ2-1 | TRBD2 | TRBV29-1
TGTGCCAGCAGCGCATCAGGACAGGGGTCTGGGGCCAACGTCCTGACTTTC | CASSASGQGSGANVLTF | once | TRBJ2-6 | TRBD1 | TRBV9
TGCAGCGTCGCAAGGGGTAGCTCCTACAATGAGCAGTTCTTC | CSVARGSSYNEQFF | - | TRBJ2-1 | - | TRBV29-1
TGTGCCAGCAGCCAAATAGGGGGGGCCTACAATGAGCAGTTCTTC | CASSQIGGAYNEQFF | - | TRBJ2-1 | - | TRBV14
TGTGCCAGCAGCTTGGGAGAATATAGCAATCAGCCCCAGCATTTT | CASSLGEYSNQPQHF | medium-sized | TRBJ1-5 | - | TRBV7-8
TGTGCCAGCAGCCTGGGACAGGGTACCTTCAATGAGCAGTTCTTC | CASSLGQGTFNEQFF | - | TRBJ2-1 | TRBD1 | TRBV7-9
TGTGCCAGCAGTGCATGGTGGGCGGGGAACACTGAAGCTTTCTTT | CASSAWWAGNTEAFF | few | TRBJ1-1 | - | TRBV2
TGTGCCATCAGGGGGACAGGGATCTCCTACGAGCAGTACTTC | CAIRGTGISYEQYF | - | TRBJ2-7 | TRBD1 | TRBV10-3
TGCGCCAGCAGCTTGGAAATGGGGGGTAGCGATCTCCGCTACGAGCAGTACTTC | CASSLEMGGSDLRYEQYF | - | TRBJ2-7 | - | TRBV5-1
TGTGCCAGCGGCCCTGGGGTTCCCAATCAGCCCCAGCATTTT | CASGPGVPNQPQHF | - | TRBJ1-5 | - | TRBV7-2
TGTGCCAGCACCCGCGTGGGTAGCAATCAGCCCCAGCATTTT | CASTRVGSNQPQHF | once | TRBJ1-5 | - | TRBV6-6
TGTGCCAGCAGCGGGCTTCATGGAAACACCATATATTTT | CASSGLHGNTIYF | - | TRBJ1-3 | - | TRBV2
TGTGCCAGCACCCCCTGGGAGGGATCCTACAATGAGCAGTTCTTC | CASTPWEGSYNEQFF | - | TRBJ2-1 | TRBD2 | TRBV27
TGTGCCAGCAGCTTAGACAGCTCTGGAAACACCATATATTTT | CASSLDSSGNTIYF | - | TRBJ1-3 | - | TRBV11-3
TGTGCCAGCAGCCACGGGACAAACGGCTACACCTTC | CASSHGTNGYTF | - | TRBJ1-2 | - | TRBV7-9
TGCGCCAGCAGCTCCCCTAGTGGGACAGGGGGTGAAGCTTTCTTT | CASSSPSGTGGEAFF | - | TRBJ1-1 | TRBD1 | TRBV5-1
TGTGCCAGCTACAGGGGGCGCGACGACTATGGCTACACCTTC | CASYRGRDDYGYTF | - | TRBJ1-2 | TRBD1 | TRBV28
TGCGCCAGCAGCTTTAGCGGGATTATAGATACGCAGTATTTT | CASSFSGIIDTQYF | - | TRBJ2-3 | TRBD2 | TRBV5-1
TGTGCCAGCAGCTCCGGGTGGAGCTATGGCTACACCTTC | CASSSGWSYGYTF | - | TRBJ1-2 | - | TRBV7-8
TGTGCCAGCACCGAGACTAGCGGGAGAGATACGCAGTATTTT | CASTETSGRDTQYF | - | TRBJ2-3 | TRBD2 | TRBV6-1
TGTGCCATCAGCAATAGCGGGAGAAACACCGGGGAGCTGTTTTTT | CAISNSGRNTGELFF | - | TRBJ2-2 | TRBD2 | TRBV10-3
TGCAGCGGATTGACTAGCGGTTACAATGAGCAGTTCTTC | CSGLTSGYNEQFF | few | TRBJ2-1 | TRBD2 | TRBV29-1
TGTGCCACCGTGGGAGACACCTCCTACGAGCAGTACTTC | CATVGDTSYEQYF | - | TRBJ2-7 | - | TRBV28